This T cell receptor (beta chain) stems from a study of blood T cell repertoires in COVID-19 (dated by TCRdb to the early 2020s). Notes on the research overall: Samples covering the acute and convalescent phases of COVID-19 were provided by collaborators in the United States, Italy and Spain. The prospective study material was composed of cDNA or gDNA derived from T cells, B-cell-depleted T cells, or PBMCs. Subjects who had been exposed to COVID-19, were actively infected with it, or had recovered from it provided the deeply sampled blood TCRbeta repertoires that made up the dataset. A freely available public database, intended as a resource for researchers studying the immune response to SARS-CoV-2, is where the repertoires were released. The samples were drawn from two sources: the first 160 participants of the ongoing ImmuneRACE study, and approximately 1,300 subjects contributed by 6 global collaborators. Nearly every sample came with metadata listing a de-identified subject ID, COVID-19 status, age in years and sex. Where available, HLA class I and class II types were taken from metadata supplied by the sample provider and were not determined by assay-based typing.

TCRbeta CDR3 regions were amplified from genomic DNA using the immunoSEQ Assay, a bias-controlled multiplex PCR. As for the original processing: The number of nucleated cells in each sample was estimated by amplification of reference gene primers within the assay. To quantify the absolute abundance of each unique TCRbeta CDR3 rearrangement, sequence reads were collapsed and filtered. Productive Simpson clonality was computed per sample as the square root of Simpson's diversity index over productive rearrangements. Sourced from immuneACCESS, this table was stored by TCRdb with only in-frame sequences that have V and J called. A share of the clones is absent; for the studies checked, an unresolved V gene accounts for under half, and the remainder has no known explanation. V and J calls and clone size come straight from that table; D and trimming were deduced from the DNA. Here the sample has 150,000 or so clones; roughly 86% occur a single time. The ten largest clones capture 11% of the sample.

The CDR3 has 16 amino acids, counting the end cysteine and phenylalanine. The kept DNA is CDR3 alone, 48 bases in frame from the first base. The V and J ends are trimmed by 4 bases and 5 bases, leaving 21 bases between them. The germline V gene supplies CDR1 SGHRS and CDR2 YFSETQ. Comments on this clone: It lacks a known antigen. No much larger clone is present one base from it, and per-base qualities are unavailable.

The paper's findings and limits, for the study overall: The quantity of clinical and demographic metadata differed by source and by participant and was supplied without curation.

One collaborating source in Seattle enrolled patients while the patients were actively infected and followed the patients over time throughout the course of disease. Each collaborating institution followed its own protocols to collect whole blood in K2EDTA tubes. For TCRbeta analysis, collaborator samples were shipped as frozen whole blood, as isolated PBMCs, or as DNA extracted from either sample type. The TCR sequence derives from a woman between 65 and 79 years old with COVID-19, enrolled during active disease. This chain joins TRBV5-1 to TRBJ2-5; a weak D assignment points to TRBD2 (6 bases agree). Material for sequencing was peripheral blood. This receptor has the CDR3 CASSPEPSALLETQYF. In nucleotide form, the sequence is TGCGCCAGCAGCCCGGAGCCTAGCGCCCTACTTGAGACCCAGTACTTC.